A selection of T cell receptor beta chains follows, all from one sample in a study of vaccination effects on CD4 cells after COVID-19. Their recognized antigens are unknown. Assay: immunoSEQ multiplex PCR; the TCRdb copy retains only in-frame clones and omits some. The table lists tens of thousands of clones, around 62% of them singletons. The specimen was CD4+ T cells from PBMCs cultured with HCoV-NL63 spike peptides, collected before COVID-19 vaccination. The origin of the receptors is a human donor who received a COVID-19 vaccine. The CDR3 runs from the conserved cysteine through the conserved F or W. The order of the fields is J gene, V gene, D gene, clone size, CDR3 protein, CDR3 DNA. A D gene is named only where the DNA matches it firmly. Clone size is not always given. Where it is, it says once, few, many or a class for expanded clones.

J gene: TRBJ2-4; V gene: TRBV19; D gene: NA; clone size: NA; CDR3 protein: CASSILGQRTLAKNIQYF; CDR3 DNA: TGTGCCAGTAGTATATTGGGGCAGCGGACTCTAGCCAAAAACATTCAGTACTTC
J gene: TRBJ2-7; V gene: TRBV11-2; D gene: NA; clone size: NA; CDR3 protein: CASRNLTVGSSYEQYF; CDR3 DNA: TGTGCCAGCAGGAACTTGACCGTGGGGTCATCCTACGAGCAGTACTTC
J gene: TRBJ1-1; V gene: TRBV10-3; D gene: NA; clone size: NA; CDR3 protein: CAISEGDTRNTEAFF; CDR3 DNA: TGTGCCATCAGCGAAGGGGACACGAGGAACACTGAAGCTTTCTTT
J gene: TRBJ2-7; V gene: TRBV18; D gene: NA; clone size: medium-sized; CDR3 protein: CASSASRGSYEQYF; CDR3 DNA: TGTGCCAGCTCAGCCTCCAGGGGTTCCTACGAGCAGTACTTC
J gene: TRBJ2-5; V gene: TRBV11-1; D gene: NA; clone size: NA; CDR3 protein: CASSSGGLQETQYF; CDR3 DNA: TGTGCCAGCAGTTCAGGGGGACTACAAGAGACCCAGTACTTC
J gene: TRBJ2-5; V gene: TRBV4-1; D gene: TRBD2; clone size: NA; CDR3 protein: CASLGLAGSVETQYF; CDR3 DNA: TGCGCCAGTTTAGGACTAGCGGGTAGTGTAGAGACCCAGTACTTC
J gene: TRBJ1-1; V gene: TRBV5-1; D gene: NA; clone size: NA; CDR3 protein: CASSSYTGNTEAFF; CDR3 DNA: TGCGCCAGCAGCTCATATACAGGAAACACTGAAGCTTTCTTT
J gene: TRBJ2-7; V gene: TRBV27; D gene: NA; clone size: few; CDR3 protein: CASSLEPPRKYRYEQYF; CDR3 DNA: TGTGCCAGCAGTTTAGAGCCGCCCAGAAAATACCGGTACGAGCAGTACTTC
J gene: TRBJ2-5; V gene: TRBV5-8; D gene: TRBD2; clone size: once; CDR3 protein: CASTSWGGQETQYF; CDR3 DNA: TGTGCCAGCACATCGTGGGGGGGCCAAGAGACCCAGTACTTC
J gene: TRBJ1-2; V gene: TRBV30; D gene: NA; clone size: few; CDR3 protein: CAWTFFGVNYGYTF; CDR3 DNA: TGTGCCTGGACCTTCTTTGGGGTGAACTATGGCTACACCTTC
J gene: TRBJ1-1; V gene: TRBV5-1; D gene: NA; clone size: NA; CDR3 protein: CASSVLEGMNTEAFF; CDR3 DNA: TGCGCCAGCAGCGTTCTCGAGGGAATGAACACTGAAGCTTTCTTT
J gene: TRBJ2-7; V gene: TRBV15; D gene: NA; clone size: NA; CDR3 protein: CATSRDLGRYEQYF; CDR3 DNA: TGTGCCACCAGCAGAGATCTCGGGCGGTACGAGCAGTACTTC
J gene: TRBJ1-2; V gene: TRBV29-1; D gene: NA; clone size: few; CDR3 protein: CSSSEGLTTGYTF; CDR3 DNA: TGCAGCTCATCGGAGGGCCTTACGACGGGCTACACCTTC
J gene: TRBJ1-3; V gene: TRBV19; D gene: TRBD1; clone size: few; CDR3 protein: CASSIEPDRGNTIYF; CDR3 DNA: TGTGCCAGTAGTATAGAGCCCGACAGGGGCAACACCATATATTTT
J gene: TRBJ1-1; V gene: TRBV4-1; D gene: NA; clone size: NA; CDR3 protein: CASSQSAGAITEAFF; CDR3 DNA: TGCGCCAGCAGCCAATCGGCAGGGGCAATAACTGAAGCTTTCTTT
J gene: TRBJ2-7; V gene: TRBV4-2; D gene: NA; clone size: NA; CDR3 protein: CASSQYGVGHEQYF; CDR3 DNA: TGTGCCAGCAGCCAATATGGGGTTGGTCACGAGCAGTACTTC
J gene: TRBJ2-7; V gene: TRBV15; D gene: TRBD2; clone size: NA; CDR3 protein: CATSRDSGGDKSYEQYF; CDR3 DNA: TGTGCCACCAGCAGAGATAGCGGGGGCGATAAATCCTACGAGCAGTACTTC
J gene: TRBJ2-4; V gene: TRBV10-2; D gene: TRBD2; clone size: NA; CDR3 protein: CASSDPQMTSGRRYYGEVKNIQYF; CDR3 DNA: TGCGCCAGCAGTGATCCTCAAATGACTAGCGGGAGAAGGTATTACGGGGAGGTCAAAAACATTCAGTACTTC
J gene: TRBJ2-5; V gene: TRBV10-1; D gene: TRBD2; clone size: NA; CDR3 protein: CASSESEAGTTETQYF; CDR3 DNA: TGCGCCAGCAGTGAGTCCGAAGCCGGGACTACAGAGACCCAGTACTTC
J gene: TRBJ2-1; V gene: TRBV10-2; D gene: NA; clone size: NA; CDR3 protein: CASSEGPRSFEQFF; CDR3 DNA: TGCGCCAGCAGTGAAGGTCCACGCTCCTTTGAGCAGTTCTTC
J gene: TRBJ2-7; V gene: TRBV6-6; D gene: TRBD1; clone size: NA; CDR3 protein: CASSYSGDRSYEQYF; CDR3 DNA: TGTGCCAGCAGTTACTCGGGGGACAGGTCGTACGAGCAGTACTTC
J gene: TRBJ1-5; V gene: TRBV6-4; D gene: NA; clone size: NA; CDR3 protein: CASSAAGLSNQPQHF; CDR3 DNA: TGTGCCAGCAGCGCGGCGGGTTTGAGCAATCAGCCCCAGCATTTT
J gene: TRBJ2-7; V gene: TRBV7-8; D gene: NA; clone size: NA; CDR3 protein: CASSGPGAGEQYF; CDR3 DNA: TGTGCCAGCAGCGGTCCTGGGGCCGGCGAGCAGTACTTC
J gene: TRBJ1-3; V gene: TRBV29-1; D gene: NA; clone size: NA; CDR3 protein: CSVEVSGNTIYF; CDR3 DNA: TGCAGCGTGGAGGTCTCTGGAAACACCATATATTTT
J gene: TRBJ2-3; V gene: TRBV11-1; D gene: NA; clone size: NA; CDR3 protein: CASSSPTTTDTQYF; CDR3 DNA: TGTGCCAGCAGTTCACCGACTACCACAGATACGCAGTATTTT
J gene: TRBJ1-2; V gene: TRBV3-1/TRBV3-2; D gene: NA; clone size: NA; CDR3 protein: CASSQLGWAYGYTF; CDR3 DNA: TGTGCCAGCAGCCAACTAGGGTGGGCCTATGGCTACACCTTC
J gene: TRBJ2-5; V gene: TRBV10-1; D gene: NA; clone size: NA; CDR3 protein: CASSEGGTAETQYF; CDR3 DNA: TGCGCCAGCAGTGAGGGTGGTACCGCGGAGACCCAGTACTTC
J gene: TRBJ2-1; V gene: TRBV3-1/TRBV3-2; D gene: TRBD2; clone size: NA; CDR3 protein: CASSQLAGDEQFF; CDR3 DNA: TGTGCCAGCAGCCAACTAGCGGGAGACGAGCAGTTCTTC
J gene: TRBJ2-3; V gene: TRBV9; D gene: TRBD2; clone size: medium-sized; CDR3 protein: CASSVQRGGIDTQYF; CDR3 DNA: TGTGCCAGCAGCGTACAGCGGGGGGGCATCGATACGCAGTATTTT
J gene: TRBJ2-5; V gene: TRBV11-2; D gene: TRBD1; clone size: NA; CDR3 protein: CASSLVGGTGGEETQYF; CDR3 DNA: TGTGCCAGCAGCTTAGTCGGGGGGACAGGGGGCGAAGAGACCCAGTACTTC
J gene: TRBJ1-2; V gene: TRBV9; D gene: NA; clone size: NA; CDR3 protein: CASSVERYGYTF; CDR3 DNA: TGTGCCAGCAGCGTAGAACGGTATGGCTACACCTTC
J gene: TRBJ2-1; V gene: TRBV30; D gene: NA; clone size: NA; CDR3 protein: CAGTGISNEQFF; CDR3 DNA: TGTGCCGGAACAGGGATCTCGAATGAGCAGTTCTTC
J gene: TRBJ1-5; V gene: TRBV3-1/TRBV3-2; D gene: NA; clone size: NA; CDR3 protein: CASSQDLSDLQPQHF; CDR3 DNA: TGTGCCAGCAGCCAAGATTTGTCGGATCTTCAGCCCCAGCATTTT
J gene: TRBJ2-3; V gene: TRBV4-2; D gene: NA; clone size: NA; CDR3 protein: CASSRRGDRLTDTQYF; CDR3 DNA: TGTGCCAGCAGCCGTAGGGGGGACAGACTCACAGATACGCAGTATTTT
J gene: TRBJ2-1; V gene: TRBV25-1; D gene: TRBD1; clone size: NA; CDR3 protein: CASSEGQGQRPYNEQFF; CDR3 DNA: TGTGCCAGCAGTGAAGGACAGGGACAACGCCCCTACAATGAGCAGTTCTTC
J gene: TRBJ2-1; V gene: TRBV6-4; D gene: NA; clone size: NA; CDR3 protein: CASSREIHDEQFF; CDR3 DNA: TGTGCCAGCAGTAGAGAAATACACGATGAGCAGTTCTTC
J gene: TRBJ1-2; V gene: TRBV6-6; D gene: TRBD1; clone size: NA; CDR3 protein: CASSLLIAQGGYGYTF; CDR3 DNA: TGTGCCAGCAGTCTCCTCATTGCCCAGGGGGGCTATGGCTACACCTTC
J gene: TRBJ1-1; V gene: TRBV3-1/TRBV3-2; D gene: NA; clone size: NA; CDR3 protein: CASRLDRNTEAFF; CDR3 DNA: TGTGCCAGCCGGTTGGACAGGAACACTGAAGCTTTCTTT
J gene: TRBJ2-7; V gene: TRBV13; D gene: NA; clone size: NA; CDR3 protein: CASSPAFSYEQYF; CDR3 DNA: TGTGCCAGCAGCCCAGCCTTCTCCTACGAGCAGTACTTC
J gene: TRBJ2-3; V gene: TRBV6-4; D gene: TRBD2; clone size: NA; CDR3 protein: CASSDSSGGADTQYF; CDR3 DNA: TGTGCCAGCAGTGACTCTAGCGGGGGGGCCGATACGCAGTATTTT
J gene: TRBJ2-7; V gene: TRBV18; D gene: NA; clone size: NA; CDR3 protein: CASSPPAGTYEQYF; CDR3 DNA: TGTGCCAGCTCACCCCCAGCAGGGACCTACGAGCAGTACTTC
J gene: TRBJ1-5; V gene: TRBV6-5; D gene: NA; clone size: NA; CDR3 protein: CASSEVGRNQPQHF; CDR3 DNA: TGTGCCAGCTCCGAGGTTGGCCGCAATCAGCCCCAGCATTTT
J gene: TRBJ2-7; V gene: TRBV3-1/TRBV3-2; D gene: TRBD2; clone size: NA; CDR3 protein: CASSQLGAGGPWEQYF; CDR3 DNA: TGTGCCAGCAGCCAATTAGGAGCGGGAGGGCCGTGGGAGCAGTACTTC
J gene: TRBJ1-6; V gene: TRBV10-1; D gene: NA; clone size: medium-sized; CDR3 protein: CASSEAEMRSPLHF; CDR3 DNA: TGCGCCAGCAGTGAGGCAGAGATGCGTTCACCCCTCCACTTT
J gene: TRBJ2-7; V gene: TRBV24-1; D gene: NA; clone size: NA; CDR3 protein: CATSDHDREQYF; CDR3 DNA: TGTGCCACCAGTGATCATGACAGGGAGCAGTACTTC
J gene: TRBJ1-5; V gene: TRBV19; D gene: TRBD1; clone size: NA; CDR3 protein: CASMVWGQAQPQHF; CDR3 DNA: TGTGCCAGTATGGTTTGGGGACAGGCTCAGCCCCAGCATTTT
J gene: TRBJ1-4; V gene: TRBV7-9; D gene: NA; clone size: NA; CDR3 protein: CASSPNEKLFF; CDR3 DNA: TGTGCCAGCAGCCCCAATGAAAAACTGTTTTTT
J gene: TRBJ2-1; V gene: TRBV5-1; D gene: TRBD2; clone size: NA; CDR3 protein: CASSYLAGARGVEQFF; CDR3 DNA: TGCGCCAGCAGCTATCTAGCGGGGGCTCGAGGGGTTGAGCAGTTCTTC
J gene: TRBJ1-5; V gene: TRBV18; D gene: NA; clone size: few; CDR3 protein: CASSPPSKHSNQPQHF; CDR3 DNA: TGTGCCAGCTCACCCCCTTCTAAGCATAGCAATCAGCCCCAGCATTTT
J gene: TRBJ2-6; V gene: TRBV2; D gene: NA; clone size: NA; CDR3 protein: CASSEGHWANVLTF; CDR3 DNA: TGTGCCAGCAGTGAAGGACACTGGGCCAACGTCCTGACTTTC
J gene: TRBJ1-1; V gene: TRBV27; D gene: NA; clone size: NA; CDR3 protein: CASSRDPMGTTEAFF; CDR3 DNA: TGTGCCAGCAGTCGGGACCCAATGGGGACCACTGAAGCTTTCTTT
J gene: TRBJ2-7; V gene: TRBV5-1; D gene: NA; clone size: NA; CDR3 protein: CASSSGAPREQYF; CDR3 DNA: TGCGCCAGCAGCTCCGGGGCCCCCAGGGAGCAGTACTTC
J gene: TRBJ2-7; V gene: TRBV5-1; D gene: NA; clone size: NA; CDR3 protein: CASSFAHSGTYEQYF; CDR3 DNA: TGCGCCAGCAGCTTTGCCCATAGCGGAACCTACGAGCAGTACTTC